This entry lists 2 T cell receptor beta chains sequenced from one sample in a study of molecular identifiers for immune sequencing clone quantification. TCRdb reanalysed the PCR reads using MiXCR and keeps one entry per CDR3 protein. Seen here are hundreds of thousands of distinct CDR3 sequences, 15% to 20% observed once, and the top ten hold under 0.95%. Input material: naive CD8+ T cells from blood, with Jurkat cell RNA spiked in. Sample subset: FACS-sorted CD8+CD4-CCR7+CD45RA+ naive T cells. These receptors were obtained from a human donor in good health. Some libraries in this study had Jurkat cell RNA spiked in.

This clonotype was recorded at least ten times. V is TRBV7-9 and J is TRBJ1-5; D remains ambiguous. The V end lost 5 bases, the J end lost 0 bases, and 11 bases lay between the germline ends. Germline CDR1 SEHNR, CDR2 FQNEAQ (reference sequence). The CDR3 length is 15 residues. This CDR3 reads CASSASVTSNQPQHF. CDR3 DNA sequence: TGTGCCAGCAGCGCCAGTGTTACTAGCAATCAGCCCCAGCATTTT. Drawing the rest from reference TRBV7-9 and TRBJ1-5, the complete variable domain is DTGVSQNPRHKITKRGQNVTFRCDPISEHNRLYWYRQTLGQGPEFLTYFQNEAQLEKSRLLSDRFSAERPKGSFSTLEIQRTEQGDSAMYLCASSASVTSNQPQHFGDGTRLSIL.

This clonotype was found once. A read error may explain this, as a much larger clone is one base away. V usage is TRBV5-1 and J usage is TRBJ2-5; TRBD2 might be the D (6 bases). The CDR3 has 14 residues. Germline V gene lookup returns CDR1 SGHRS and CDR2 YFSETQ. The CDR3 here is CASSWGTGPETQCF. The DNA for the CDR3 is TGCGCCAGCAGCTGGGGGACTGGACCAGAGACCCAGTGCTTC.